This TCR beta chain was sequenced in a study of blood T cell repertoires in COVID-19. Across the study: Researchers got acute and convalescent COVID-19 samples from the United States, Italy and Spain. Sources were T cells, B-cell-depleted T cells, or PBMCs; the material itself was cDNA or gDNA.

This CDR3 has 16 residues. V trimming: 4 bases; J trimming: 6 bases; junction bases outside the gene matches: 13. The germline V gene encodes CDR1 SGHTA and CDR2 FQGNSA. Per the original data handling: Scientists estimated how many nucleated cells there were by amplifying reference gene primers. Sequencing was performed with immunoSEQ multiplex PCR; in TCRdb, only in-frame clones are kept and a portion is missing. The D gene and trimming were derived from the DNA, and the V and J assignments and clone size from that table. This sample has over 40,000 clones, with more than 85% found just once. The receptor was derived from a woman older than 75 with acute or convalescent COVID-19. The rearrangement links TRBV7-2 to TRBJ2-5; TRBD2 aligns across 8 bases. Specimen: peripheral blood. CDR3 coding DNA: TGTGCCAGCAGCTCTAAAGGACCGGGAGGGCCAAAGACCCAGTACTTC. Translating it yields CASSSKGPGGPKTQYF.